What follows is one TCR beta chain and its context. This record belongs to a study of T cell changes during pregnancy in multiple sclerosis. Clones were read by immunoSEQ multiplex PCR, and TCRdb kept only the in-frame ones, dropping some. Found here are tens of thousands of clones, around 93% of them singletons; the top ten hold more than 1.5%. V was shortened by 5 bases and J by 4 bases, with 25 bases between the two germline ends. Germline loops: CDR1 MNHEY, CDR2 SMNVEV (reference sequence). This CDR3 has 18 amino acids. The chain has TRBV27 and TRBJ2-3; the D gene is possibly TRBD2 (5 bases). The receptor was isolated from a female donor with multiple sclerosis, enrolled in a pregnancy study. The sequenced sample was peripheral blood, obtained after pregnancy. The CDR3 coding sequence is TGTGCCAGCAGTACCCCTTCGGGTGGAGGCGTCTACGCAGATACGCAGTATTTT. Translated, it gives CASSTPSGGGVYADTQYF.